The 11 T cell receptor beta chains listed next were all sequenced from one sample in a study of control samples from healthy donors and cancer patients. Data came from immunoSEQ multiplex PCR; TCRdb stores just in-frame clones and leaves some out. Of some 120,000 clones listed, about 93% are singletons. The sample comprised blood. These receptors came from a man under 40 in good health.

The V gene is TRBV3-1 (or the pseudogene TRBV3-2), the J gene TRBJ2-1, with 8 bases fitting TRBD1. V trimming: 1 base; J trimming: 13 bases; junction bases outside the gene matches: 6. Looked up from germline, CDR1 is LGHDT and CDR2 is YNNKEL (reference sequence). The CDR3 sequence is 13 residues long. The CDR3 protein is CASSQALTGDQFF. The CDR3 DNA sequence: TGTGCCAGCAGCCAAGCCCTGACAGGGGACCAGTTCTTC.

The chain recombines TRBV21-1 with TRBJ1-1; TRBD1, as called in the table, went unchecked against the DNA. TRBV21-1 is recorded as a pseudogene. The CDR3 loop spans 15 amino acids. CDR3 nucleotide sequence: TGTGCCAGCAGCAAAGTTTATGGCAGGGCCACTGAAGCTTTCTTT. Translated: CASSKVYGRATEAFF.

The chain links TRBV11-2 to TRBJ2-7; no clear D. Germline values: CDR1 SGHAT, CDR2 FQNNGV. V gave up 2 bases and J gave up 6 bases, with 5 bases separating them. The CDR3 sequence is 11 residues long. The CDR3 is CASSLWGEQYF. For the CDR3, the DNA is TGTGCCAGCAGCTTATGGGGCGAGCAGTACTTC.

This clone was seen a few times. The genes are TRBV6-5 and TRBJ2-7, with unresolved D. The CDR3 covers 12 residues. Per the germline V gene, CDR1 is MNHEY and CDR2 is SVGAGI. V lost 5 bases and J 0 bases, leaving 5 bases between the germline ends. CDR3 region: CASSPPSYEQYV. As DNA, the CDR3 is TGTGCCAGCAGTCCCCCCTCCTACGAGCAGTACGTC.

This chain links TRBV27 with TRBJ2-1, with D perhaps matching TRBD1 (5 bases). The length of the CDR3 is 12 residues. Germline loops: CDR1 MNHEY, CDR2 SMNVEV (reference sequence). Trimming removed 8 bases at V and 5 bases at J, with 10 bases between. The CDR3 here is CASLGRDNEQFF. The CDR3 DNA follows: TGTGCCAGCCTAGGCAGGGACAATGAGCAGTTCTTC.

This clone was seen a handful of times. The chain combines TRBV2 with TRBJ2-1, with TRBD2 identical over 9 bases. CDR1 and CDR2 (germline): SNHLY, FYNNEI. V shed 7 bases, J shed 4 bases, and the junction held 2 bases outside the gene matches. This CDR3 has 13 amino acids. The CDR3 reads CASNSGSYNEQFF. The CDR3, as DNA: TGTGCCAGCAATAGCGGGAGTTACAATGAGCAGTTCTTC.

The chain employs TRBV9 and TRBJ1-5; 7 bases are shared with TRBD1. CDR1 is SGDLS, CDR2 YYNGEE, per germline. Trimming cost V 0 bases and J 4 bases; bases outside gene matches: 10. The CDR3 sequence is 17 residues long. The CDR3 spells CASSVGPGGQDNQPQHF. The CDR3 DNA sequence: TGTGCCAGCAGCGTAGGACCAGGGGGACAAGATAATCAGCCCCAGCATTTT.

The V call is TRBV18, the J call TRBJ2-7, with 7 positions matching TRBD1. This CDR3 comprises 17 residues. Losses at the gene ends were 3 bases for V and 4 bases for J; bases not matched to a gene: 15. Germline CDR1 KGHSH, CDR2 LQKENI. CDR3 sequence: CASSPNPAVRGPYEQYF. DNA of the CDR3: TGTGCCAGCTCACCGAATCCTGCGGTAAGGGGGCCTTACGAGCAGTACTTC.

CDR3 sequence: CASSEEVNEQFF. In DNA form, the CDR3 reads TGTGCCAGCAGTGAAGAGGTGAATGAGCAGTTCTTC. V is TRBV2 and J is TRBJ2-1, with D unresolved. This CDR3 has 12 amino acids. Trimming stripped 1 base from V and 7 bases from J, with 5 bases between. Germline V gene lookup returns CDR1 SNHLY and CDR2 FYNNEI. Based on the CDR3 plus reference TRBV2 and TRBJ2-1, the full variable domain is EPEVTQTPSHQVTQMGQEVILRCVPISNHLYFYWYRQILGQKVEFLVSFYNNEISEKSEIFDDQFSVERPDGSNFTLKIRSTKLEDSAMYFCASSEEVNEQFFGPGTRLTVL.

The chain couples TRBV11-2 to TRBJ2-5, with TRBD1 matching 7 bases. CDR1 is SGHAT and CDR2 is FQNNGV in the germline V gene. CDR3 size: 15 residues. Losses at the gene ends were 5 bases for V and 6 bases for J; bases not matched to a gene: 12. The CDR3 protein is CASSRETGTEKTQYF. As DNA, the CDR3 is TGTGCCAGCAGCCGTGAAACCGGGACAGAGAAGACCCAGTACTTC.

The rearrangement joins TRBV6-2 or TRBV6-3 to TRBJ2-7; D is tentatively TRBD1 or TRBD2 (5 bases each). The germline gives CDR1 MNHEY, CDR2 SVGEGT. This CDR3 is 13 amino acids long. V shed 2 bases and J shed 3 bases, with 8 bases lying between them. CDR3: CASSYRDGYEQYV. DNA for the CDR3: TGTGCCAGCAGTTACCGGGACGGCTACGAGCAGTACGTC.